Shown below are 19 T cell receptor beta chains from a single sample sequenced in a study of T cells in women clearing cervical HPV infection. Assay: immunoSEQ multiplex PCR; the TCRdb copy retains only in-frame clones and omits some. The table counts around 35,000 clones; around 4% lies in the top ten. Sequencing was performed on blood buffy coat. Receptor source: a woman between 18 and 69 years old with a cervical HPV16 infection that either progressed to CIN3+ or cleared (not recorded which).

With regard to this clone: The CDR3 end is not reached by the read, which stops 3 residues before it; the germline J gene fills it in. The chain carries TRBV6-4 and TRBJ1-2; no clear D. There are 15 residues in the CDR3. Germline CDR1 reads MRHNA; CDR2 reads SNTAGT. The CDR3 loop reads CASSALAGGDNDYTF. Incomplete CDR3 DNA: TGTGCCAGCAGTGCACTAGCGGGAGGAGACAATGAC.

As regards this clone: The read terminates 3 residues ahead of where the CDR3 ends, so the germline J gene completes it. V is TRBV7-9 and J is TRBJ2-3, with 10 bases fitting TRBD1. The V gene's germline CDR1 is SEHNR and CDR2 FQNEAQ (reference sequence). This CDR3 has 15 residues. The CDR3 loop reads CASSPRGQGTESQYF. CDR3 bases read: TGTGCCAGCAGCCCGCGGGGACAGGGGACGGAGTCG.

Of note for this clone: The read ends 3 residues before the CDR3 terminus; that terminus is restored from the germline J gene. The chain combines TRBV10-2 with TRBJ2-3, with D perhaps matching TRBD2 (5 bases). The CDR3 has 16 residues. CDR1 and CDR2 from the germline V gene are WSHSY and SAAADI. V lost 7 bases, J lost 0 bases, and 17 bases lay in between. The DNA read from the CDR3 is TGCGCCAGCACCCCCCAATTGGCGGGTAGCACAGATACG. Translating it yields CASTPQLAGSTDT. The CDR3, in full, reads CASTPQLAGSTDTQYF.

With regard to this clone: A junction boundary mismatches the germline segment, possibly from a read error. The CDR3: CASSQGQSGDTQYF. The sequenced part of the CDR3 DNA is TGCGCCAGCAGCCAAGGGCAGAGCGGGGATACG. V gene TRBV4-2 combines with J gene TRBJ2-3, with D possibly TRBD2 on 6 matching bases. The CDR3 is cut off 3 residues early in the read; its end comes from the germline J gene. Per germline, CDR1 LGHNA and CDR2 YNFKEQ. The CDR3 runs to 14 residues.

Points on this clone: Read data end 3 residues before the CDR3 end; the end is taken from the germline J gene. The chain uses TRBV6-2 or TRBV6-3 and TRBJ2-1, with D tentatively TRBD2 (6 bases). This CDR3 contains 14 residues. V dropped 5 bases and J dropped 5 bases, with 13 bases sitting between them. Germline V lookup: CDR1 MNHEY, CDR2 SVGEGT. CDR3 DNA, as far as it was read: TGTGCCAGCAGTCGCTGGACTATAAACAATGAG. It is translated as CASSRWTINNE. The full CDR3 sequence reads CASSRWTINNEQFF.

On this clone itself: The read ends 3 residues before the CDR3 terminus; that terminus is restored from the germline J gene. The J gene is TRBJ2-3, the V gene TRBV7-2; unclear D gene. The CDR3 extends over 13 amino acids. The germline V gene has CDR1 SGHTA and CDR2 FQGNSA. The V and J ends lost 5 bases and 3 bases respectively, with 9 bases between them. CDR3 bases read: TGTGCCAGCAGCACCCGACTTACAGATACG. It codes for CASSTRLTDT. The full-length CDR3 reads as CASSTRLTDTQYF.

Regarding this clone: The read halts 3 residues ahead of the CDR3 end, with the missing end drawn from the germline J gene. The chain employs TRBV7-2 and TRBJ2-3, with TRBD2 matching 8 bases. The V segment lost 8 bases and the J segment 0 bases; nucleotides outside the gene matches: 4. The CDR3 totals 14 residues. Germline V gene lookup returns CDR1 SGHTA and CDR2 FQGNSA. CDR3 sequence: CASDPGGSTDTQYF. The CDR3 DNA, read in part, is TGTGCCAGCGACCCGGGGGGGAGCACAGATACG.

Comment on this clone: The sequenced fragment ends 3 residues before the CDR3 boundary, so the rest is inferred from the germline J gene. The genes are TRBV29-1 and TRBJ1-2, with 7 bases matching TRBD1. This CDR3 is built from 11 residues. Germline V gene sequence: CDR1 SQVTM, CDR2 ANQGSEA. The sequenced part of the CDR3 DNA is TGCAGCTCAGACAGGGAGGACGGC. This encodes CSSDREDG. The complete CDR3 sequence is CSSDREDGYTF.

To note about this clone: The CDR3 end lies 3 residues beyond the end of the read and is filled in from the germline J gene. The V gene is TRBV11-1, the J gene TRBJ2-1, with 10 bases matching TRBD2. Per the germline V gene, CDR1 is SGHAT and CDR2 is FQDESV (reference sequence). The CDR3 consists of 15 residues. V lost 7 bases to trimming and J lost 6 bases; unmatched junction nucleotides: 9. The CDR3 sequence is CASTFQRGGFNEQFF. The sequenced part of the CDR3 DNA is TGTGCCAGCACCTTCCAGCGGGGGGGTTTCAATGAG. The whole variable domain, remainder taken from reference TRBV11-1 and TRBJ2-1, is EAEVAQSPRYKITEKSQAVAFWCDPISGHATLYWYRQILGQGPELLVQFQDESVVDDSQLPKDRFSAERLKGVDSTLKIQPAELGDSAMYLCASTFQRGGFNEQFFGPGTRLTVL.

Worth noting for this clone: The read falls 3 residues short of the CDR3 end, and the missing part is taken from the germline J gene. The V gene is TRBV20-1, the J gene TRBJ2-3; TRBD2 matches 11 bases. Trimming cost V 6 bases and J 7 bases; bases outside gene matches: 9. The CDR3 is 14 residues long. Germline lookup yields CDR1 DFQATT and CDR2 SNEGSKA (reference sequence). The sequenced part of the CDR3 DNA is TGCAGTGCCCCAACTAGCGGGGGTATAAATACG. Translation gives CSAPTSGGINT. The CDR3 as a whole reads CSAPTSGGINTQYF.

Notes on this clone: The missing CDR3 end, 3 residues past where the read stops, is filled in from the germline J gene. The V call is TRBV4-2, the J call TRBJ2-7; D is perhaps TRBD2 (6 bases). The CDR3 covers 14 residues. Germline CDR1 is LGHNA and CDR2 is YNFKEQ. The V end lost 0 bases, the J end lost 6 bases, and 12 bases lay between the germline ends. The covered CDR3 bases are TGTGCCAGCAGCCAAGACGGGGGTGGGTTCGAG. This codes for CASSQDGGGFE. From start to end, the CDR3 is CASSQDGGGFEQYF.

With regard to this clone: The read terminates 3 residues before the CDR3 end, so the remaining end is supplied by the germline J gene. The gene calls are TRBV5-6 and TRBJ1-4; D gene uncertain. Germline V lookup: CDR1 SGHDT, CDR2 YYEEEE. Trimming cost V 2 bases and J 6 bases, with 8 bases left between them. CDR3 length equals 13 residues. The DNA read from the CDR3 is TGTGCCAGCAGCTTCGGAAGGGATGAAAAA. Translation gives CASSFGRDEK. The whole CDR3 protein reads CASSFGRDEKLFF.

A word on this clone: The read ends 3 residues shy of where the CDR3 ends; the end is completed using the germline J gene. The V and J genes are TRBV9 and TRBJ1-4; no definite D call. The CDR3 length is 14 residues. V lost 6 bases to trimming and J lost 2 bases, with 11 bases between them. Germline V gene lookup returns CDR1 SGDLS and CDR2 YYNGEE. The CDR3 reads CASTPWATNEKLFF. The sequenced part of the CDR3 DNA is TGTGCCAGCACTCCCTGGGCCACTAATGAAAAA.

Here the CDR3 reads CASSTNNQPQHF. The covered CDR3 bases are TGTGCCAGTAGTACAAACAATCAGCCC. The chain combines TRBV19 with TRBJ1-5, with D uncertain. The CDR3 is cut off 3 residues early in the read; its end comes from the germline J gene. Germline assignment: CDR1 LNHDA and CDR2 SQIVND (reference sequence). CDR3 length equals 12 residues. Deletions cut 4 bases from V and 3 bases from J, with 4 bases between.

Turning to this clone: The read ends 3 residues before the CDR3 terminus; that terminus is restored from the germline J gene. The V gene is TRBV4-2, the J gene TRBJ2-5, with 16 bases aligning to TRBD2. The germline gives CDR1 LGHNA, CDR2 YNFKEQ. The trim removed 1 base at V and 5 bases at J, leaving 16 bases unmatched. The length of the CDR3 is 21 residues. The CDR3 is CASSQVVSSRGLAGGCETQYF. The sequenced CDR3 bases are TGTGCCAGCAGCCAAGTAGTCTCGAGTCGGGGACTAGCGGGGGGGTGTGAGACC.

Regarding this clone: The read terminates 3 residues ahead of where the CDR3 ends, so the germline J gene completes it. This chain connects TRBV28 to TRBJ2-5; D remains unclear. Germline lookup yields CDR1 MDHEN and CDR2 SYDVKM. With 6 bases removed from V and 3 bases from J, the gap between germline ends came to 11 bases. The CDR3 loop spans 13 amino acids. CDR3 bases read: TGTGCCAGCAGCATCCTAATAAAAGAGACC. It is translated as CASSILIKET. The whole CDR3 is CASSILIKETQYF.

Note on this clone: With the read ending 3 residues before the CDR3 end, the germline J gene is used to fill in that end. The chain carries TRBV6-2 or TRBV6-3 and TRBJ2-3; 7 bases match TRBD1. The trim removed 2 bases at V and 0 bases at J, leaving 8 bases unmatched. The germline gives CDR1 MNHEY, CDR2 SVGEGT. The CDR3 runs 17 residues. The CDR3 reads CASSYVPPDRSTDTQYF. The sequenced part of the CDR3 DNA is TGTGCCAGCAGTTACGTTCCCCCGGACAGGAGCACAGATACG.

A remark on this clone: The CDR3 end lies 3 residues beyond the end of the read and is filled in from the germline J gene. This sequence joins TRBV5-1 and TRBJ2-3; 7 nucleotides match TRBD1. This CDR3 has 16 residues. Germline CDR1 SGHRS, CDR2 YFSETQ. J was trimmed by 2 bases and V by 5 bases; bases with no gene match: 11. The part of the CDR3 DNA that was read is TGCGCCAGCAGTTCGACGACAGGGTCGTACACAGATACG. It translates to CASSSTTGSYTDT. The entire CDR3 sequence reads CASSSTTGSYTDTQYF.

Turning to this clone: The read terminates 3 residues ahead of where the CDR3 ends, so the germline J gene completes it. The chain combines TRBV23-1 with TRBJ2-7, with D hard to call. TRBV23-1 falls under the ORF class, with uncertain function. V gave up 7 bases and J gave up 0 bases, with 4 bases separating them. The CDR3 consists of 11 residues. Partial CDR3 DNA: TGCGCCAGCAAGGCCTCCTACGAG. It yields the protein CASKASYE. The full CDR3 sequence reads CASKASYEQYF.